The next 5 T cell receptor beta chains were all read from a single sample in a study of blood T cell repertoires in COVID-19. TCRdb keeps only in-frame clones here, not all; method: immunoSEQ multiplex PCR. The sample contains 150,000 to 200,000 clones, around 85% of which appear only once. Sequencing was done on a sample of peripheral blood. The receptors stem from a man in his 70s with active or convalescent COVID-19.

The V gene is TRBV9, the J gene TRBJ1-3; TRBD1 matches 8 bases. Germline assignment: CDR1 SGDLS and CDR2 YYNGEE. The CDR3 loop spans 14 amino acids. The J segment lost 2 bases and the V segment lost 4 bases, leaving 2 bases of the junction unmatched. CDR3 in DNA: TGTGCCAGCAGCCCGGGACAGGCTGGAAACACCATATATTTT. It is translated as CASSPGQAGNTIYF.

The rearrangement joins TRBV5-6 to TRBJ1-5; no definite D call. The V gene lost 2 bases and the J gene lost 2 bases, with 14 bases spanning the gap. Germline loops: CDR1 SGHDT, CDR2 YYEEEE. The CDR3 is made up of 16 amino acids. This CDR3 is CASSLKRASGNQPQHF. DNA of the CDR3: TGTGCCAGCAGCTTAAAGAGGGCGTCCGGCAATCAGCCCCAGCATTTT.

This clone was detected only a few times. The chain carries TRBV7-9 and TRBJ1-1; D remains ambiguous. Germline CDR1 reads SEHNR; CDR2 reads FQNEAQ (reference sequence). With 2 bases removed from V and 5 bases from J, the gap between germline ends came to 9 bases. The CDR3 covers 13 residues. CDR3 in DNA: TGTGCCAGCAGCTTAACCGCGGTTACTGAAGCTTTCTTT. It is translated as CASSLTAVTEAFF.

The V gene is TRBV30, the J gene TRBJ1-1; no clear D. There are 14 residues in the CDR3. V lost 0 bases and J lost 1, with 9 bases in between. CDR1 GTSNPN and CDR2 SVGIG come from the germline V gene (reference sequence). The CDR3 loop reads CAWSVRGKNTEAFF. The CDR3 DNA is TGTGCCTGGAGTGTACGTGGCAAGAACACTGAAGCTTTCTTT.

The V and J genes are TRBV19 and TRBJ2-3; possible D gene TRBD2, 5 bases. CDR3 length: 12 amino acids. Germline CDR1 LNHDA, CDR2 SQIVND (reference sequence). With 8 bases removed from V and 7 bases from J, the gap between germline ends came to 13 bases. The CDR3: CASEGVGYTQYF. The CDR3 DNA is TGTGCCAGTGAGGGAGTCGGATATACGCAGTATTTT. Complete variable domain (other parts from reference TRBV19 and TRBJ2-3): DGGITQSPKYLFRKEGQNVTLSCEQNLNHDAMYWYRQDPGQGLRLIYYSQIVNDFQKGDIAEGYSVSREKKESFPLTVTSAQKNPTAFYLCASEGVGYTQYFGPGTRLTVL.